The rows below give T cell receptor beta chains drawn from one sample of a study of vaccination effects on CD4 cells after COVID-19. What these receptors recognize is not known. The table came from immunoSEQ multiplex PCR; TCRdb's copy has only in-frame clones and leaves some out. The data contain around 50,000 clones, 65% to 75% of them singletons. The source was CD4+ T cells from PBMCs cultured without peptide, collected after COVID-19 vaccination. These receptors were taken from a human donor who had a prior SARS-CoV-2 infection. CDR3s include the opening cysteine and the closing phenylalanine or tryptophan. D genes are given only for firm matches. Clone size is given for some rows only: seen once, a few or many times, or a class if the clone is expanded.

CDR3nt: TGTGCCAGCAGCCTACATCAGGGATATGGCTACACCTTC
CDR3aa: CASSLHQGYGYTF
v_gene: TRBV7-9
j_gene: TRBJ1-2
len: 13
d_gene: -
abundance: -

CDR3nt: TGTGCCAGCAGTTCCGACCAGGGTTCATACTACGAGCAGTACTTC
CDR3aa: CASSSDQGSYYEQYF
v_gene: TRBV5-6
j_gene: TRBJ2-7
len: 15
d_gene: -
abundance: -

CDR3nt: TGTGCCATCAGTGAGTTAACAGGGGGCACCTACAATGAGCAGTTCTTC
CDR3aa: CAISELTGGTYNEQFF
v_gene: TRBV10-3
j_gene: TRBJ2-1
len: 16
d_gene: TRBD1
abundance: few

CDR3nt: TGTGCCAGCACCCGGTTGTCAGGGGTGGAGAACACTGAAGCTTTCTTT
CDR3aa: CASTRLSGVENTEAFF
v_gene: TRBV11-2
j_gene: TRBJ1-1
len: 16
d_gene: -
abundance: -

CDR3nt: TGTGCCAGCAGCTTAGGACAGGACACAGATACGCAGTATTTT
CDR3aa: CASSLGQDTDTQYF
v_gene: TRBV7-9
j_gene: TRBJ2-3
len: 14
d_gene: -
abundance: -

CDR3nt: TGTGCCAGCAGCTTAGATTTAGGGGACAGCTCCTTCTCCTACGAGCAGTACTTC
CDR3aa: CASSLDLGDSSFSYEQYF
v_gene: TRBV11-3
j_gene: TRBJ2-7
len: 18
d_gene: TRBD1
abundance: -

CDR3nt: TGTGCCACCAGCAGAGAGCTAGCGGGAGCTCTCTCGATCGAGCAGTACTTC
CDR3aa: CATSRELAGALSIEQYF
v_gene: TRBV15
j_gene: TRBJ2-7
len: 17
d_gene: TRBD2
abundance: -

CDR3nt: TGTGCCAGCAGCGTAGTGGGGGCAGCCTACAATGAGCAGTTCTTC
CDR3aa: CASSVVGAAYNEQFF
v_gene: TRBV9
j_gene: TRBJ2-1
len: 15
d_gene: -
abundance: few

CDR3nt: TGCGCCAGCAGCTTTTATCCAGGGATGAACACTGAAGCTTTCTTT
CDR3aa: CASSFYPGMNTEAFF
v_gene: TRBV5-1
j_gene: TRBJ1-1
len: 15
d_gene: -
abundance: -

CDR3nt: TGTGCCAGCATCCTGGGAGCGGCAGGGGGCGCGAGTGGCTACACCTTC
CDR3aa: CASILGAAGGASGYTF
v_gene: TRBV28
j_gene: TRBJ1-2
len: 16
d_gene: TRBD1
abundance: -